The 10 T cell receptor beta chains reported below all come from one sample, sequenced in a study of CD8 T cells in ankylosing spondylitis. Study observations and caveats: A TCR beta motif of 8 or 9 highly homologous variants appeared characteristic of ankylosing spondylitis blood.

TCRdb reprocessed the 5' RACE reads via MiXCR and lists one record per CDR3 protein. The table includes about 800,000 distinct CDR3 sequences, roughly 10% detected once. For these TCRs, the target antigens are not known. Sequenced sample: blood, either unsorted or a sorted T cell fraction (not recorded which). The receptors shown here come from a male donor with ankylosing spondylitis.

The chain uses TRBV20-1 and TRBJ2-4; no reliable D call. CDR1 DFQATT and CDR2 SNEGSKA come from the germline V gene (reference sequence). Deletions cut 6 bases from V and 0 bases from J, with 12 bases between. CDR3 length: 14 residues. The CDR3 loop reads CSAGPPIAKNIQYF. In nucleotides, the CDR3 is TGCAGTGCAGGACCTCCAATAGCCAAAAACATTCAGTACTTC.

This clonotype has ten or more counts. The V and J genes are TRBV20-1 and TRBJ1-4, with a possible D match to TRBD1 (5 bases). V lost 3 bases and J lost 4, with 9 bases in between. CDR1 and CDR2 (germline): DFQATT, SNEGSKA (reference sequence). The CDR3 covers 13 residues. CDR3 DNA: TGCAGTGCTAGTCAGGGTTTTAATGAAAAACTGTTTTTT. Its protein product is CSASQGFNEKLFF.

This sequence joins TRBV7-2 and TRBJ2-1; TRBD2 matches 7 bases. The CDR3 contains 15 residues. The V segment lost 5 bases and the J segment 7 bases; nucleotides outside the gene matches: 11. Germline-derived CDR1 and CDR2 are SGHTA and FQGNSA. As DNA, the CDR3 is TGTGCCAGCAGCCCTACTAGCGAGAGAGGGAATGAGCAGTTCTTC. Encoded protein: CASSPTSERGNEQFF.

This sequence joins TRBV7-2 and TRBJ1-1; TRBD1 is a possible D gene (6 bases). Germline CDR1 and CDR2: SGHTA and FQGNSA. This CDR3 region has 14 residues. V dropped 4 bases and J dropped 5 bases, with 14 bases sitting between them. CDR3 in DNA: TGTGCCAGCAGCTCACAGGGCATCCTTACTGAAGCTTTCTTT. Translation: CASSSQGILTEAFF.

This clonotype was seen repeatedly, ten times or more. The gene calls are TRBV29-1 and TRBJ1-2; D may be TRBD1 (5 bases). There are 14 residues in the CDR3. The V end was cut by 3 bases, the J end by 1 base, with 12 bases between. Germline V lookup: CDR1 SQVTM, CDR2 ANQGSEA. CDR3 loop: CSVEARQINYGYTF. CDR3 nucleotide sequence: TGCAGCGTTGAGGCCAGACAGATTAACTATGGCTACACCTTC.

This clonotype was seen only a few times. The chain employs TRBV28 and TRBJ1-5; 8 bases fit TRBD1. The germline gives CDR1 MDHEN, CDR2 SYDVKM. This CDR3 spans 15 amino acids. Trimming removed 6 bases from V and 4 bases from J; junction bases left unmatched: 8. The CDR3: CASSHAGGANQPQHF. In nucleotides, the CDR3 is TGTGCCAGCAGCCACGCAGGGGGCGCGAATCAGCCCCAGCATTTT.

This clonotype was seen many times. The chain couples TRBV7-2 to TRBJ2-3, with D unresolved. The V and J ends lost 5 bases and 2 bases respectively, with 17 bases between them. There are 16 residues in the CDR3. CDR1 is SGHTA and CDR2 is FQGNSA in the germline V gene. Here the CDR3 DNA reads TGTGCCAGCAGCCCCTCGGCGGCGAGAATCACAGATACGCAGTATTTT. Its protein is CASSPSAARITDTQYF.

This sequence joins TRBV20-1 and TRBJ2-1, with 11 bases that match TRBD2. The CDR3 totals 16 residues. J lost 2 bases, V lost 3 bases, and 6 bases had no gene match. Germline CDR1 reads DFQATT; CDR2 reads SNEGSKA (reference sequence). CDR3: CSARTTSGNAYNEQFF. CDR3 coding DNA: TGCAGTGCTAGGACGACTAGCGGGAATGCCTACAATGAGCAGTTCTTC.

V usage is TRBV20-1 and J usage is TRBJ2-7; 8 bases are a match to TRBD2. CDR1 and CDR2 from the germline V gene are DFQATT and SNEGSKA (reference sequence). This CDR3 has 14 residues. V dropped 4 bases and J dropped 6; count of bases not matched to a gene: 11. CDR3 nucleotide sequence: TGCAGTGCTAAACATGGGACTAGGTCGGGCGAGCAGTACTTC. Translation gives CSAKHGTRSGEQYF.

The chain carries TRBV10-3 and TRBJ2-3; 10 bases align to TRBD2. The CDR3 spans 18 residues. CDR1 and CDR2 from the germline V gene are ENHRY and SYGVKD. J was trimmed by 2 bases and V by 0 bases; bases with no gene match: 8. The CDR3 loop is CAISESLAGGLSTDTQYF. CDR3 sequence (DNA): TGTGCCATCAGTGAGTCCTTAGCGGGAGGCCTTTCCACAGATACGCAGTATTTT.